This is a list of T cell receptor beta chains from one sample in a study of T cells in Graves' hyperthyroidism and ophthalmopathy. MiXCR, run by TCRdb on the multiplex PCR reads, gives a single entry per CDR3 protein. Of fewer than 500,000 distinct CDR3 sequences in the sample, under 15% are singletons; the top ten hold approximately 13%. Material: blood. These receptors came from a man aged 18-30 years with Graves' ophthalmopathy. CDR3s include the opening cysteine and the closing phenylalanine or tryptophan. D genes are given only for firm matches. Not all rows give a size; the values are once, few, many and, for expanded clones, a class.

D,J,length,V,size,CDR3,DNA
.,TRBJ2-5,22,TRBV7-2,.,CASSFYICSARLLAGARETQYF,.
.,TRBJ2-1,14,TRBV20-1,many,CSAFSGSSYNEQFF,TGCAGTGCTTTTAGCGGCAGCTCCTACAATGAGCAGTTCTTC
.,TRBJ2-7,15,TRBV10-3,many,CAISDPRVWGSEQYF,TGTGCCATCAGTGACCCCCGGGTATGGGGCTCAGAGCAGTACTTC
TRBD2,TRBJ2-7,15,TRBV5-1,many,CASSVAGTSSYEQYF,TGCGCCAGCAGCGTAGCCGGGACTAGCTCCTACGAGCAGTACTTC
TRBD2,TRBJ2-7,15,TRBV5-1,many,CASSLGAGAGYEQYF,TGCGCCAGCAGCTTGGGAGCGGGAGCTGGGTACGAGCAGTACTTC
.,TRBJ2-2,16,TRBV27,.,CASSFVGMGATGELFF,TGTGCCAGCAGTTTCGTAGGGATGGGGGCCACCGGGGAGCTGTTTTTT
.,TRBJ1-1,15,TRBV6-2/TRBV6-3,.,CASSYGPDFHTEAFF,TGTGCCAGCAGTTACGGGCCCGACTTCCACACTGAAGCTTTCTTT
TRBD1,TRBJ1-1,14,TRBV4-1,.,CASSSGAGTVEAFF,TGCGCCAGCAGCTCCGGCGCAGGGACAGTTGAAGCTTTCTTT
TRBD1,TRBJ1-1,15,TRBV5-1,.,CASSPPGQGVMRAFF,TGCGCCAGCAGCCCACCGGGACAGGGGGTGATGAGGGCTTTCTTT
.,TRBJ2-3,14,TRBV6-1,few,CASSVGTGWNTQYF,TGTGCCAGCAGTGTCGGAACGGGTTGGAATACGCAGTATTTT
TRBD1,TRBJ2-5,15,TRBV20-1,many,CSAREGTGRQETQYF,TGCAGTGCTAGAGAGGGGACAGGGAGGCAAGAGACCCAGTACTTC
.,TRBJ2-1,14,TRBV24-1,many,CATRTSEGYNEQFF,TGTGCCACCAGGACTAGTGAAGGATACAATGAGCAGTTCTTC
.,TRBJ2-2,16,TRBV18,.,CASSPRRSFNTGELFF,TGTGCCAGCTCACCACGGCGGAGTTTCAACACCGGGGAGCTGTTTTTT
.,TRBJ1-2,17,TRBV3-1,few,CASSQEAGSYLNYGYTF,TGTGCCAGCAGCCAAGAGGCAGGGAGCTACCTTAACTATGGCTACACCTTC
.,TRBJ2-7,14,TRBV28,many,CASFRASGTYEQYF,TGTGCCAGCTTCCGGGCCTCAGGGACCTACGAGCAGTACTTC
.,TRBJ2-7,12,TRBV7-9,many,CASSTQGLEQYF,TGTGCCAGCAGCACACAGGGTCTGGAGCAGTACTTC
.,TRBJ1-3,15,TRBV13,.,CASSLGNGPSNTIYF,TGTGCCAGCAGCTTAGGTAACGGGCCGTCAAACACCATATATTTT
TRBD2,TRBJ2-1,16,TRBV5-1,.,CASSFSLAGGPNEQFF,TGCGCCAGCAGCTTCTCCTTAGCGGGGGGGCCCAATGAGCAGTTCTTC
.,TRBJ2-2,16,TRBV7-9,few,CASSLSPGANTGELFF,TGTGCCAGCAGCTTATCTCCAGGAGCGAACACCGGGGAGCTGTTTTTT
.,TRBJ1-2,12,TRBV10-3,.,CAISRQNYGYTF,TGTGCCATCAGTAGACAGAACTATGGCTACACCTTC
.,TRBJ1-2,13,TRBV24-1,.,CATSEPSTDGYTF,TGTGCCACCAGTGAACCAAGTACCGATGGCTACACCTTC
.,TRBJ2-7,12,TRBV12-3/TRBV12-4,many,CASTREGNEQYF,TGTGCCAGCACCCGCGAGGGTAACGAGCAGTACTTC
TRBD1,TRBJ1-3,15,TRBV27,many,CASSSYRGSGNTIYF,TGTGCCAGCAGTTCGTACAGGGGAAGTGGAAACACCATATATTTT
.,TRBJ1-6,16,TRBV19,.,CASKGEGESYNSPLHF,TGTGCCAGTAAGGGTGAGGGCGAATCCTATAATTCACCCCTCCACTTT
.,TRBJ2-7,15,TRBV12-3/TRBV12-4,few,CASSVGHLGLYEQYF,TGTGCCAGCAGTGTGGGACACCTAGGCCTCTACGAGCAGTACTTC
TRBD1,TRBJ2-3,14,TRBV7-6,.,CASSTTGDRDTQYF,TGTGCCAGCAGCACCACAGGGGATCGAGATACGCAGTATTTT
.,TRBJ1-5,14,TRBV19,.,CASSGFAGNQPQHF,TGTGCCAGTAGTGGTTTCGCTGGCAATCAGCCCCAGCATTTT
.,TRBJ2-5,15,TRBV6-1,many,CASRIQAANQETQYF,TGTGCCAGCAGGATACAAGCGGCAAACCAAGAGACCCAGTACTTC
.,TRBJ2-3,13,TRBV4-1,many,CASSQETTDTQYF,TGCGCCAGCAGCCAAGAAACCACAGATACGCAGTATTTT
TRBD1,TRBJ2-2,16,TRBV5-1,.,CASSSGGQGYTGELFF,TGCGCCAGCAGCTCGGGGGGACAGGGCTACACCGGGGAGCTGTTTTTT
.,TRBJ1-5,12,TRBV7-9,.,CASSFSDQPQHF,TGTGCCAGCAGCTTTTCTGATCAGCCCCAGCATTTT
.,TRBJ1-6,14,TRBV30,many,CAWSVVALNSPLHF,TGTGCCTGGAGTGTAGTGGCGTTGAATTCACCCCTCCACTTT
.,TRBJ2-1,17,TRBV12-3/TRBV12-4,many,CASSPFLSGLGPNEQFF,TGTGCCAGCAGCCCCTTCCTGTCAGGGCTGGGCCCCAATGAGCAGTTCTTC
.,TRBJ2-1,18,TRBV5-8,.,CASSPGRVGLDGYNEQFF,TGTGCCAGCAGCCCGGGACGGGTCGGGTTGGATGGCTACAATGAGCAGTTCTTC
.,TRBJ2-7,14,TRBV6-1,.,CASRGPEYNYEQYF,TGTGCCAGCAGGGGACCGGAGTACAACTACGAGCAGTACTTC
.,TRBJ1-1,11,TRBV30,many,CAWSLVGEAFF,TGTGCCTGGAGCCTGGTAGGAGAAGCTTTCTTT
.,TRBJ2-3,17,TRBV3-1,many,CASSLGSPQTGFNAQYF,TGTGCCAGCAGCCTGGGTTCCCCCCAGACCGGATTTAATGCGCAGTATTTT
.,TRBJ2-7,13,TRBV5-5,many,CASSFSQPYEQYF,TGTGCCAGCAGCTTCTCACAGCCCTACGAGCAGTACTTC
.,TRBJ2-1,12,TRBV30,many,CAWSLAYNEQFF,TGTGCCTGGAGTCTAGCCTACAATGAGCAGTTCTTC
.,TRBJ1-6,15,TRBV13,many,CASSQSGVWNSPLHF,TGTGCCAGCAGCCAATCAGGGGTGTGGAATTCACCCCTCCACTTT
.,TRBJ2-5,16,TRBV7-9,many,CASSLALGRRRETQYF,TGTGCCAGCAGCTTAGCGCTGGGCAGGCGGAGAGAGACCCAGTACTTC
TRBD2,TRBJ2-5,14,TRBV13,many,CASSNRLAGETQYF,TGTGCCAGCAGCAACCGACTAGCGGGAGAGACCCAGTACTTC
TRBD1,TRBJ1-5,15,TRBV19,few,CASSIRDRGPEPQHF,TGTGCCAGTAGCATCCGGGACAGGGGGCCAGAGCCCCAGCATTTT
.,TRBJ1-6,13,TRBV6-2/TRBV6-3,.,CASRPTGNSPLHF,TGTGCCAGCAGGCCTACAGGGAATTCACCCCTCCACTTT
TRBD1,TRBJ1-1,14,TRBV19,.,CASSLTGPNTEAFF,TGTGCCAGTAGTCTGACAGGGCCGAACACTGAAGCTTTCTTT
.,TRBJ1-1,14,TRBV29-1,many,CSVVMWVENGEAFF,TGCAGCGTGGTTATGTGGGTGGAGAATGGTGAAGCTTTCTTT